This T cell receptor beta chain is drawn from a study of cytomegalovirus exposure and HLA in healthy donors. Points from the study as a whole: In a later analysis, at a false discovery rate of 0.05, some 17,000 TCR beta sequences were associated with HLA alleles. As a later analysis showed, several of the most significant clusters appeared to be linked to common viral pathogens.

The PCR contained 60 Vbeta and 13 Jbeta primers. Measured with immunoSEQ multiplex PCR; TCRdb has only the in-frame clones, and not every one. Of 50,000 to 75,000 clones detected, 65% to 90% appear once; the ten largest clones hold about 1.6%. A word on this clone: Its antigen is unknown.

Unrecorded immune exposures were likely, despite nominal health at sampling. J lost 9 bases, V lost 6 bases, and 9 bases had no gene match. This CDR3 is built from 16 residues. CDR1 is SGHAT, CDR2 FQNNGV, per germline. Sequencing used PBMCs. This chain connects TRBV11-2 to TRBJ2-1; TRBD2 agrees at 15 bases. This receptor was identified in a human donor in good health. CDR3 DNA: TGTGCCAGCAGGTCCGGGACTAGCGGGGGGCGTGGTGAGCAGTTCTTC. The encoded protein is CASRSGTSGGRGEQFF. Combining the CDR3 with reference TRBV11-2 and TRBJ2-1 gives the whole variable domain EAGVAQSPRYKIIEKRQSVAFWCNPISGHATLYWYQQILGQGPKLLIQFQNNGVVDDSQLPKDRFSAERLKGVDSTLKIQPAKLEDSAVYLCASRSGTSGGRGEQFFGPGTRLTVL.